These T cell receptor beta chains were read from a single sample in a study of T cells in Graves' hyperthyroidism and ophthalmopathy. MiXCR was run by TCRdb on the multiplex PCR reads, yielding one entry per CDR3 protein. The sample lists about 400,000 distinct CDR3 sequences, approximately 25% occurring once. The source material was blood. All receptors derive from a man in his fifties or sixties with Graves' hyperthyroidism. Each CDR3 is given with its conserved first and last residue. The D gene is left open where the match is weak. Size values are once, few and many counts, or a class for expanded clones, and some rows have none.

TRBD2 TRBJ2-2 few TRBV12-3/TRBV12-4 CASRETGLADKTGELFF TGTGCCAGCAGGGAGACAGGACTAGCGGATAAAACCGGGGAGCTGTTTTTT
TRBD1 TRBJ1-1 . TRBV13 CASSSMGDRGLGGVTEAFF TGTGCCAGCAGCTCGATGGGGGACAGGGGGCTAGGAGGAGTGACTGAAGCTTTCTTT
TRBD2 TRBJ2-3 many TRBV11-2 CASSSKGLVEIASTDTQYF TGTGCCAGCAGCTCCAAGGGACTAGTTGAGATAGCAAGCACAGATACGCAGTATTTT
TRBD2 TRBJ2-7 . TRBV13 CASSAASGKGIEQYF TGTGCCAGCAGCGCCGCTAGCGGGAAGGGGATCGAGCAGTACTTC
TRBD2 TRBJ2-1 few TRBV10-3 CAISEALGTSLNEQFF TGTGCCATCAGTGAGGCTCTTGGGACTAGTCTCAATGAGCAGTTCTTC
. TRBJ2-7 few TRBV14 CASSQESEFTGGISSYEQYF TGTGCCAGCAGCCAAGAAAGCGAATTCACTGGCGGGATTAGCTCCTACGAGCAGTACTTC
TRBD2 TRBJ2-3 few TRBV19 CASSTRTSYTDTQYF TGTGCCAGTAGTACCCGGACTAGTTACACAGATACGCAGTATTTT
. TRBJ2-7 . TRBV20-1 CSAGGTDEQYF TGCAGTGCTGGAGGGACAGACGAGCAGTACTTC
. TRBJ2-5 . TRBV30 CAWSGQGPETQYF TGTGCCTGGAGTGGACAAGGGCCGGAGACCCAGTACTTC
. TRBJ2-7 few TRBV7-9 CASSWGGKPYEQYF TGTGCCAGCAGCTGGGGAGGTAAGCCCTACGAGCAGTACTTC
TRBD1 TRBJ2-7 many TRBV2 CASAGTGEWEQYF TGTGCCAGCGCCGGGACAGGGGAATGGGAGCAGTACTTC
TRBD2 TRBJ2-1 many TRBV20-1 CSASIPGLDNEQFF TGCAGTGCTAGCATACCGGGACTAGACAATGAGCAGTTCTTC
. TRBJ2-2 . TRBV10-3 CAIRRGEAGELFF TGTGCCATCAGACGCGGTGAGGCCGGGGAGCTGTTTTTT
. TRBJ2-2 . TRBV9 CASSATRNTGELFF TGTGCCAGCTCGGCCACGAGGAACACCGGGGAGCTGTTTTTT
TRBD2 TRBJ2-1 many TRBV7-9 CASSWRRLAGGNEQFF TGTGCCAGCAGCTGGAGAAGACTAGCGGGGGGGAATGAGCAGTTCTTC
. TRBJ2-1 few TRBV28 CASSLGWEQFF TGTGCCAGCAGTTTAGGTTGGGAGCAGTTCTTC
TRBD1 TRBJ2-1 few TRBV12-5 CASGLVAGGTNEQFF TGTGCTAGTGGTTTGGTAGCAGGGGGCACGAATGAGCAGTTCTTC
. TRBJ2-2 . TRBV14 CASSQGRYTGELFF TGTGCCAGCAGCCAGGGCAGATACACCGGGGAGCTGTTTTTT
. TRBJ1-2 few TRBV7-9 CASSRQTYGYTF TGTGCCAGCAGCCGACAAACCTATGGCTACACCTTC
. TRBJ2-5 few TRBV5-1 CASSLGTAKETQYF TGCGCCAGCAGCCTAGGGACGGCTAAAGAGACCCAGTACTTC
TRBD1 TRBJ1-2 few TRBV18 CASSPPGQGGSF TGTGCCAGCTCACCGCCGGGACAGGGTGGCTCCTTC
. TRBJ2-1 . TRBV6-2/TRBV6-3 CASSYSGSGGRDEQFF TGTGCCAGCAGTTACTCCGGGTCCGGGGGGCGCGATGAGCAGTTCTTC
TRBD1 TRBJ2-7 many TRBV24-1 CATSPGGYEQYF TGTGCGACCAGTCCAGGGGGCTACGAGCAGTACTTC
TRBD1 TRBJ2-1 few TRBV7-9 CASSTSRGPYNEQFF TGTGCCAGCAGCACCAGCAGGGGGCCCTACAATGAGCAGTTCTTC
TRBD2 TRBJ2-7 few TRBV20-1 CSARVLAGGSYEQYF TGCAGTGCTAGAGTTTTAGCGGGAGGCTCCTACGAGCAGTACTTC
TRBD1 TRBJ1-1 . TRBV20-1 CSALTGVYTEAFF TGCAGTGCTCTAACAGGGGTTTACACTGAAGCTTTCTTT
. TRBJ1-1 few TRBV20-1 CSARDARNTEAFF TGCAGTGCTAGAGATGCGCGGAACACTGAAGCTTTCTTT
TRBD2 TRBJ2-1 once TRBV11-1 CASSGRSGTYNEQFF TGTGCCAGCAGCGGGCGTAGCGGGACATACAATGAGCAGTTCTTC
. TRBJ2-7 . TRBV6-2/TRBV6-3 CASSYQGLAYEQYF TGTGCCAGCAGTTACCAGGGCTTGGCCTACGAGCAGTACTTC
TRBD1 TRBJ2-7 few TRBV5-1 CASSPGQGGNEQYF TGCGCCAGCAGCCCGGGACAGGGTGGGAACGAGCAGTACTTC
. TRBJ1-6 few TRBV3-1 CASSQDRGSLHF TGTGCCAGCAGCCAAGATCGGGGATCCCTCCACTTT
. TRBJ2-7 many TRBV24-1 CATSEGATYEQYF TGTGCCACCAGTGAGGGCGCCACCTACGAGCAGTACTTC
. TRBJ2-3 . TRBV2 CASSKLTTGDTQYF TGTGCCAGCAGCAAACTGACGACTGGAGATACGCAGTATTTT
. TRBJ2-3 . TRBV7-9 CASFPGSYTDTQYF TGTGCCAGCTTCCCAGGGTCATACACAGATACGCAGTATTTT
. TRBJ2-3 . TRBV19 CASTPRETSTDTQYF TGTGCCAGTACCCCCCGGGAGACTAGCACAGATACGCAGTATTTT
TRBD2 TRBJ2-1 many TRBV7-3 CASSFLPGTSGIYNEQFF TGTGCCAGCAGCTTCCTCCCTGGGACTAGCGGGATCTACAATGAGCAGTTCTTC
. TRBJ1-1 few TRBV7-9 CASNLSDGVNTEAFF TGTGCCAGCAACTTATCCGACGGGGTAAACACTGAAGCTTTCTTT
. TRBJ1-1 . TRBV7-9 CAGGKDGIMNTEAFF TGTGCCGGAGGGAAGGACGGAATAATGAACACTGAAGCTTTCTTT
TRBD2 TRBJ2-1 . TRBV20-1 CSALKQREYNEQFF TGCAGTGCCCTGAAGCAGCGGGAGTACAATGAGCAGTTCTTC
. TRBJ2-5 . TRBV20-1 CSASPATRLQETQYF TGCAGTGCTAGCCCCGCGACTAGACTACAAGAGACCCAGTACTTC
TRBD1 TRBJ1-2 many TRBV30 CAWTTPGTGGHGYTF TGTGCCTGGACCACCCCCGGGACAGGCGGTCATGGCTACACCTTC